A single T cell receptor (beta chain) is shown here with its context. Clones were sequenced by immunoSEQ multiplex PCR, and TCRdb holds only the in-frame ones, with some missing. The data show about 82,000 clones, roughly 90% seen once. The source of the sample is a study of glioma-infiltrating T cells after dendritic cell vaccination. J lost 0 bases, V lost 5 bases, and 12 bases had no gene match. The CDR3 has 17 residues. Looked up from germline, CDR1 is SNHLY and CDR2 is FYNNEI. Material: blood, obtained before dendritic cell vaccination. V and J are TRBV2 and TRBJ1-2; 7 nucleotides agree with TRBD1. This TCR was sampled from a human donor with glioblastoma. CDR3 sequence (DNA): TGTGCCAGCAGTCCTTCGCGGACAGGCGTAACTAACTATGGCTACACCTTC. Translation: CASSPSRTGVTNYGYTF.